This T cell receptor (beta chain) was sequenced for a study of blood T cell repertoires in COVID-19. Study as a whole: There were acute and convalescent COVID-19 samples, and they came from the United States, Italy and Spain. T cells, B-cell-depleted T cells, or PBMCs provided the cDNA or gDNA that served as material.

This clone appeared a single time. The CDR3 extends over 15 amino acids. CDR1 is SGHNT, CDR2 YYREEE, per germline (reference sequence). Trimming left V 4 bases short and J 0 bases short, with 12 bases between. In the study's own analysis: Estimation of nucleated cell counts was performed using reference gene primer amplification. Profiling relied on immunoSEQ multiplex PCR, and the TCRdb table lists in-frame clones only, not all of them. V, J and clone size were drawn from that table, and D and trimming were deduced from the DNA. The data contain 95,000 to 110,000 clones, approximately 88% of them singletons.

The source material was peripheral blood. This TCR was sampled from a human donor in a cohort sampled during active COVID-19. The rearrangement links TRBV5-4 to TRBJ2-3, with a possible D match to TRBD1 (6 bases). The CDR3 nucleotides read TGTGCCAGCAGCCCCGACAGGAAAAGCACAGATACGCAGTATTTT. It codes for CASSPDRKSTDTQYF.